The clone carrying this T cell receptor (beta chain) was counted between two and nine times. One entry per CDR3 protein results from TCRdb running MiXCR on the RT-PCR reads. Here the sample spans around 580,000 distinct CDR3 sequences, 12% to 15% being singletons. This sample is drawn from a study of response to subunit inactivated influenza vaccine. This sequence was found in a man in his forties or fifties who received an inactivated influenza vaccine. Here the sequenced sample was PBMCs from blood, taken about 11 days after vaccination.

CDR3: CAWKQGGRETQYF. The CDR3 nucleotides are TGTGCCTGGAAACAGGGAGGACGGGAGACCCAGTACTTC. V gene TRBV30 combines with J gene TRBJ2-5; D is tentatively TRBD1 or TRBD2 (6 bases each). V lost 4 bases and J 5 bases, leaving 14 bases between the germline ends. This CDR3 is 13 amino acids long. Germline-derived CDR1 and CDR2 are GTSNPN and SVGIG (reference sequence). The complete variable domain, with remaining parts taken from reference TRBV30 and TRBJ2-5, reads SQTIHQWPATLVQPVGSPLSLECTVEGTSNPNLYWYRQAAGRGLQLLFYSVGIGQISSEVPQNLSASRPQDRQFILSSKKLLLSDSGFYLCAWKQGGRETQYFGPGTRLLVL.